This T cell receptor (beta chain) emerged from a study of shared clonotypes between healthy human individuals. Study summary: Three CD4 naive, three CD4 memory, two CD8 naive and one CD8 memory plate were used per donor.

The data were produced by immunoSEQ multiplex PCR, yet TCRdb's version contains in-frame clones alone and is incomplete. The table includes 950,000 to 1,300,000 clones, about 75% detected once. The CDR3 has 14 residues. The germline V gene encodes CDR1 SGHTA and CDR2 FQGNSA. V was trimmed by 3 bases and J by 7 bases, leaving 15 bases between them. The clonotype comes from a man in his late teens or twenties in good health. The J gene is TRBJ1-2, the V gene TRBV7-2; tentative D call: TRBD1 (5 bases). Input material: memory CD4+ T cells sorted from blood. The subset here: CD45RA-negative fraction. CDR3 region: CASSFPSGGAGYTF. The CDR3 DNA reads TGTGCCAGCAGCTTCCCCTCGGGGGGAGCTGGCTACACCTTC.